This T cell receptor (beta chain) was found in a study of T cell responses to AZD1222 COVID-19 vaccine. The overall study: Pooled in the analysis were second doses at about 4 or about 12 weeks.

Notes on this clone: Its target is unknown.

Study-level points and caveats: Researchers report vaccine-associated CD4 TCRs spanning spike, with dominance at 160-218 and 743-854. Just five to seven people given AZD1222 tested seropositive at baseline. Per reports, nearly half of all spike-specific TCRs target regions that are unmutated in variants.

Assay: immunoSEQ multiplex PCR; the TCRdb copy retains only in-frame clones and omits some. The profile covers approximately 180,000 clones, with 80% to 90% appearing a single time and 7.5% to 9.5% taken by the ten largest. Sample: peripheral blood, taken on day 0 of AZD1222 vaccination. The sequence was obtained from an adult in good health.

The CDR3 nucleotides are TGTGCCAGCAGTTTTTACAGGGGTTACGAGCAGTACTTC. The encoded protein is CASSFYRGYEQYF. The chain couples TRBV12-3 or TRBV12-4 to TRBJ2-7, with TRBD1 identical over 7 bases. The CDR3 is made up of 13 amino acids. Trimming cost V 3 bases and J 4 bases; bases outside gene matches: 3.